This TCR beta chain was sequenced for a study of cytomegalovirus exposure and HLA in healthy donors (dated by TCRdb to about 2017). In terms of the full investigation: According to an earlier analysis of 550 to 750 of the donors, about 179 million T cells yielded approximately 120 million unique TCR beta sequences and roughly 280 Gb of sequence data. The study used immunosequencing to profile the T cell repertoires of several hundred subjects and linked those repertoires to cytomegalovirus serostatus. The number of typed donors differed by locus: roughly 629-640 for A, B, C, DRB1 and DQB1; some 540 for DQA1; roughly 600 for DPA1; and roughly 490 for DPB1. Rather than using new phenotypic data, the later analysis identified candidate immune exposures from TCR beta sequences and from how often those sequences occurred across donors. Of the 300 to 400 genotyped donors, roughly 80% fell in the genetic ancestry cluster associated with self-reported Caucasian donors. A later genetic analysis used genome-wide SNP genotypes for about 60% of the roughly 700 donors, treating that subset as a discovery cohort. About five DR-DQ haplotypes were treated as single units for association and clustering because of strong linkage in the cohort. Both class I and class II loci were covered by HLA typing, at four-digit resolution. High-throughput TCR immunosequencing, statistical association of individual TCRs with disease status, and machine learning were combined to predict cytomegalovirus infection status. Besides the first cohort of under 700 subjects, a separate validation cohort made up of 95 to 150 different subjects was used. The study aimed to test whether cataloging public T cell receptors could reveal signatures of past pathogen exposure. Roughly 300 gigabases of sequencing data and 70 million to 100 million unique TCR sequences were included in an early release covering about 700 HLA-typed donors. An earlier analysis of approximately 500 of the donors applied high-throughput TCR beta sequencing to assess whether each TCR beta V gene segment acted as functional or pseudogenic. Every discovery cohort repertoire had been produced on one sequencing platform. On average, roughly 240,000 unique TCR beta nucleotide sequences were sequenced per donor among roughly 430 genotyped donors of the cohort, with roughly 18% of those sequences being non-productive. A later analysis re-examined previously published TCR beta repertoires from roughly 650 donors and added high-resolution HLA genotyping to investigate patterns of TCR occurrence. Donor age, sex, ethnicity and CMV serostatus were compiled together with the repertoire data. Here is what the overall study found, with its caveats: Some IMGT-functional V segments, including TRBV6-2 and TRBV6-3, could not be distinguished by the 87-base-pair reads and were therefore excluded. A further reported finding was that TCR beta sequences accurately predicted the HLA-A and HLA-B alleles for most subjects in the first cohort. The classifier was reported to diagnose cytomegalovirus status with high specificity and sensitivity in both the original and validation cohorts. Sequencing depth was assumed to be roughly uniform across donors in the presence/absence analyses, though that assumption may not hold. This cohort had only TCR beta chains sequenced, and the lack of alpha or paired-chain data limited which features could be detected. The study gave a list of under 200 TCR beta chains associated with cytomegalovirus. Because HLA typing was missing for some donors at each locus, association tests included only the typed subset. In a later analysis, HLA-associated TCR beta chains showed more clonal expansion and lower generation probabilities than non-associated chains that were equally common. Strong co-occurrence of HLA alleles, especially DR and DQ, made assigning TCR associations to individual alleles difficult. According to a later analysis, TCR association rates differed among HLA loci, with DRB1 alleles showing the most associated TCRs and HLA-C alleles showing the fewest. Most CMV-associated TCR beta chains appeared to be HLA-restricted in a later analysis, and the HLA associations seemed to be driven largely by CMV exposure. Immune exposure information for the cohort was limited to CMV serostatus. The sequencing pipeline was judged likely to have produced a cluster of highly shared sequence variants as a technical artifact. An association between a missense DCLRE1C variant and V-gene and J-gene trimming of TCR beta chains was found in a later genetic analysis and replicated in an independent cohort. Because counts were too low, 15 or so rarely observed V segments, including chromosome 9 orphons, were excluded from the earlier analysis of under 650 of the donors. Linkage disequilibrium might explain the correlated functional status among segregating V segments, but an unknown experimental factor could not be excluded. In an earlier analysis of roughly 500 of the donors, most TCR beta V segments appeared in productive rearrangements about 87% or about 30% of the time, broadly matching IMGT annotations. Three of the identified cytomegalovirus-associated TCR beta chains were confirmed in vitro to be specific for cytomegalovirus antigens. According to a later analysis, parvovirus B19, influenza, CMV and Epstein-Barr virus appeared linked to several top co-occurrence clusters. While some public TCRs were present in many individuals, most TCR sequences turned up only very rarely across donors. Specific HLA alleles were associated with 15,000 to 20,000 TCR beta sequences at a false discovery rate of 0.05 in a later analysis. According to a later genetic analysis, donors in an Asian-associated ancestry cluster had fewer N-insertions in productive TCRs than the approximately 650-donor mean. The authors suggested that the approach could potentially be generalized to other disease states and immunological phenotypes.

As to this clone: Its antigen is still unknown. No qualities accompany the bases; no much larger clone lies one base away.

The cohort was made up of about 610 healthy bone marrow donors. At the time of sampling, all cohort members were nominally healthy, though unrecorded immune exposures were likely present. The donor tested CMV seronegative, placing the donor among the roughly 400 seronegative members of the cohort. Every donor gave a peripheral blood sample, and the peripheral blood mononuclear cells from that sample were used for TCR beta sequencing. The Qiagen DNeasy Blood Extraction Kit was used to extract genomic DNA from the blood cell samples. Library generation was performed with the immunoSEQ multiplex PCR assay. For the multiplex PCR, a mixture combining 60 forward primers for TCR Vbeta segments and 13 reverse primers for TCR Jbeta segments was used. The CDR3 region of rearranged TCR beta genes was amplified from genomic DNA with a multiplex PCR assay. The amplified TCR beta libraries were sequenced on the Illumina HiSeq System as 87-base-pair reads. For the original study's pipeline: In a later analysis, tens of millions of unique TCR beta chains were counted across the 500 to 700 repertoires, and roughly 11 million of these chains were shared by at least two donors. Raw reads were error-corrected and collapsed into unique sequences by a nearest-neighbor algorithm in which closely related sequences were merged to remove PCR and sequencing errors. V, D and J gene segments were assigned by aligning CDR3 sequences to IMGT reference sequences. For a sequence to be retained, at least a six-nucleotide match to both a V gene segment and a J gene segment was required. Rearrangements were called productive when the CDR3 lacked stop codons and stayed in frame with V and J; all others were non-productive. CDR3 was defined by IMGT convention, running from the second conserved V-encoded cysteine to the conserved J-encoded phenylalanine. In an earlier analysis of more than 550 of the donors, sequences lacking an unambiguous match to a single V gene segment were excluded. An earlier analysis of a few hundred of the donors called V segments functional above 56.7% productive rearrangements and segregating when the between-donor standard deviation exceeded 5%. A statistical classification framework was developed to diagnose cytomegalovirus status using the catalog of TCR beta chain sequences. In a later analysis, TCR nucleotide sequences were compared against IMGT/GENE-DB human TR gene sequences so that V and J genes could be assigned. A later analysis assigned CDR3 sequences and most-parsimonious VDJ recombination scenarios with the TCRdist pipeline. In a later analysis, each TCR beta chain was defined by its CDR3 amino acid sequence together with its V-gene family, and reads without a unique V-gene family were excluded. In a later analysis, around 650 highly shared, low-generation-probability nucleotide sequences were removed to address suspected cross-contamination and a sequencing artifact. A later analysis calculated a clonal expansion index for each public chain from normalized within-repertoire ranks of inferred template counts. A later analysis computed generation probabilities with a VDJ recombination model fitted to out-of-frame rearrangements, and checked the results against IGoR. In a later analysis, hypergeometric tests were used to score TCR-TCR, TCR-HLA and TCR-CMV co-occurrence, with a repertoire-size bias correction applied to TCR pairs. To estimate false discovery rates, a later analysis permuted the HLA or CMV assignments 20 times. A later analysis grouped co-occurring TCRs with DBSCAN, adding TCRdist sequence similarity when clustering within HLA-allele-positive subsets. For co-occurrence clustering, repertoires with fewer than 30,000 or more than 120,000 public chains were excluded, along with a handful of repertoires with anomalous nucleotide sharing. TCRdb mirrors the immuneACCESS table, restricted to in-frame sequences. Some clones are absent from its copies; in checked studies, under half trace to an unresolved V gene, and the reason for the others is unknown. The V and J calls and clone size come from that table; D and trimming were worked out from the DNA. The sample has some 98,000 clones on record, 81% of them singletons. The ten most abundant clones make up about 1.5% of the sample.

V was cut back by 7 bases and J by 3 bases, leaving a gap of 12 bases between them. Taken from the germline V gene, the CDR1 and CDR2 loops are MNHEY and SVGAGI. Reading from cysteine to phenylalanine, the CDR3 counts 13 amino acids. The entry retains the CDR3 DNA only, 39 bases that are in frame from base 1. The chain joins TRBV6-5 to TRBJ1-2; tentative D gene TRBD1, with 6 bases matching. The sequence derives from a middle-aged man in good health and CMV-seronegative. The source material was PBMCs. The CDR3 sequence is CASKQGGDYGYTF. The DNA sequence follows: TGTGCCAGCAAACAGGGAGGGGACTATGGCTACACCTTC.